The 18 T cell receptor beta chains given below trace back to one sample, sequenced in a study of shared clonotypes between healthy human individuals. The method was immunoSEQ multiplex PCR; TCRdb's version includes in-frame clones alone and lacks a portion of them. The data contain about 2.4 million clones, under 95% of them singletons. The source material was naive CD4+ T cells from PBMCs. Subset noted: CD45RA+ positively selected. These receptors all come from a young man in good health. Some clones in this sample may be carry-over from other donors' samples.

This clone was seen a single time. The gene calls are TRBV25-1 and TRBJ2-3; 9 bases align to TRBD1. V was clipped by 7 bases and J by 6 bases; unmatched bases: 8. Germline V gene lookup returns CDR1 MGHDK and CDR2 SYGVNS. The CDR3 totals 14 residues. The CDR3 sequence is CASTETGGVDTQYF. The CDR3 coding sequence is TGTGCCAGCACCGAGACAGGGGGTGTCGATACGCAGTATTTT.

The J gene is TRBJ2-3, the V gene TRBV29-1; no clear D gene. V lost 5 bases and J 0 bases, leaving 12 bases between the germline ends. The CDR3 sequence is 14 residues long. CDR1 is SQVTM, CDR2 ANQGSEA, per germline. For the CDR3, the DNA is TGCAGCGTTTTCGATAGCTCTAGCACAGATACGCAGTATTTT. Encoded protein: CSVFDSSSTDTQYF.

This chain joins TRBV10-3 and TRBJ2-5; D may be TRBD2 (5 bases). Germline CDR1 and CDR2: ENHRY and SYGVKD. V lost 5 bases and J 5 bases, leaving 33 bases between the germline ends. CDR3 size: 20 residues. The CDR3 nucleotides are TGTGCCATCAGTCGCGATTTTATATGGGGTAGTACGGGATTGAAGGAGACCCAGTACTTC. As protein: CAISRDFIWGSTGLKETQYF.

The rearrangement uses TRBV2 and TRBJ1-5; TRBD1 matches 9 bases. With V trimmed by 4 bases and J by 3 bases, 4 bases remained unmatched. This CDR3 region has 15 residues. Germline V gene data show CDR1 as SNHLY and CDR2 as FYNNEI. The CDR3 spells CASSVGQGPNQPQHF. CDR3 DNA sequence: TGTGCCAGCAGTGTGGGACAGGGCCCCAATCAGCCCCAGCATTTT.

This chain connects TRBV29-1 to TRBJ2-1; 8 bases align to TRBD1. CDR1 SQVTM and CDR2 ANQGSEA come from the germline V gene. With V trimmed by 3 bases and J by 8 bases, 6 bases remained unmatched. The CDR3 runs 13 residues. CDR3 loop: CSVDPGTGYEQFF. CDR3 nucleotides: TGCAGCGTTGACCCCGGGACAGGTTATGAGCAGTTCTTC.

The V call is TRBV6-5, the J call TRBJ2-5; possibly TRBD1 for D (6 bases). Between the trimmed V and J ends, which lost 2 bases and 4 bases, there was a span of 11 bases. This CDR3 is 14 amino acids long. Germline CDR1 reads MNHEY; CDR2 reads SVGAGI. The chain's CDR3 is CASSYGGTGETQYF. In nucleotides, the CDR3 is TGTGCCAGCAGTTACGGGGGCACGGGAGAGACCCAGTACTTC.

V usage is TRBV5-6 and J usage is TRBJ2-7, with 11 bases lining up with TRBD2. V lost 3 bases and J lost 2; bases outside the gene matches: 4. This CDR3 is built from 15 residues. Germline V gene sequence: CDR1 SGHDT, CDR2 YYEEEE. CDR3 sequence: CASSSGLAGPYEQYF. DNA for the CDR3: TGTGCCAGCAGCTCTGGACTAGCGGGTCCCTACGAGCAGTACTTC.

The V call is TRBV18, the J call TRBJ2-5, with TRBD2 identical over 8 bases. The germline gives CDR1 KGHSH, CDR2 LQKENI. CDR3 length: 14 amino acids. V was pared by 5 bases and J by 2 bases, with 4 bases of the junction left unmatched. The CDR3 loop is CASSVLAAQETQYF. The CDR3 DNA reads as TGTGCCAGCTCAGTACTAGCGGCTCAAGAGACCCAGTACTTC. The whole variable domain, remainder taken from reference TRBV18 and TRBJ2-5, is NAGVMQNPRHLVRRRGQEARLRCSPMKGHSHVYWYRQLPEEGLKFMVYLQKENIIDESGMPKERFSAEFPKEGPSILRIQQVVRGDSAAYFCASSVLAAQETQYFGPGTRLLVL.

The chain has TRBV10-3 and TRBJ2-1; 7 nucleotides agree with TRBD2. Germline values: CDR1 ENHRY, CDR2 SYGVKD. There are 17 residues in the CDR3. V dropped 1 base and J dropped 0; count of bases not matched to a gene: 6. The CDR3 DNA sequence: TGTGCCATCAGTGAGTTTCGGGGCGGGAGCTCCTACAATGAGCAGTTCTTC. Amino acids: CAISEFRGGSSYNEQFF.

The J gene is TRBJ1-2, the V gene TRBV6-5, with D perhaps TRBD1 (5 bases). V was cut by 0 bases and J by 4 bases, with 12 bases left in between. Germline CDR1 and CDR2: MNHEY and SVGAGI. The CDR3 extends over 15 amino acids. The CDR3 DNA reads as TGTGCCAGCAGTTACTCAACTAGGGGTAGCTATGGCTACACCTTC. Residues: CASSYSTRGSYGYTF.

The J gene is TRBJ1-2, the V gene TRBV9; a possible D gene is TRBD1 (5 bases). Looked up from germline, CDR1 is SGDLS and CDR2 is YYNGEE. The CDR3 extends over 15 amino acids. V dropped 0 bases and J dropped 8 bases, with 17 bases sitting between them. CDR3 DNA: TGTGCCAGCAGCGTAGATTGGGGGACTTCCGGGGGCTACACCTTC. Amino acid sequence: CASSVDWGTSGGYTF.

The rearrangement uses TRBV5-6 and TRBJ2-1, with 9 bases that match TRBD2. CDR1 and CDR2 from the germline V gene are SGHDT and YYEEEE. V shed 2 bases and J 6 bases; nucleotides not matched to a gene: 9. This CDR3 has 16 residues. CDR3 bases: TGTGCCAGCAGCTTTATAACTAGCGGGCCGTCCAATGAGCAGTTCTTC. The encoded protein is CASSFITSGPSNEQFF. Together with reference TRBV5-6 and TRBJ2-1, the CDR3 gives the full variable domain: DAGVTQSPTHLIKTRGQQVTLRCSPKSGHDTVSWYQQALGQGPQFIFQYYEEEERQRGNFPDRFSGHQFPNYSSELNVNALLLGDSALYLCASSFITSGPSNEQFFGPGTRLTVL.

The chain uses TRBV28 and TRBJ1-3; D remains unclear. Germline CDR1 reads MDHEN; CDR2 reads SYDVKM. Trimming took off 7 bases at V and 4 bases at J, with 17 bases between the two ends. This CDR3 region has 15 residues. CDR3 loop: CASTPPGLGGNTIYF. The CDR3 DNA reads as TGTGCCAGCACACCCCCGGGTCTGGGAGGAAACACCATATATTTT.

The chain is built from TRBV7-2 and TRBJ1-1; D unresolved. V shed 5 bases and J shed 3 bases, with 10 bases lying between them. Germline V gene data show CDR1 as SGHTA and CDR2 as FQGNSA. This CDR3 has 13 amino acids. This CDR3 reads CASSVRPYTEAFF. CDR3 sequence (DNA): TGTGCCAGCAGCGTCCGTCCCTACACTGAAGCTTTCTTT.

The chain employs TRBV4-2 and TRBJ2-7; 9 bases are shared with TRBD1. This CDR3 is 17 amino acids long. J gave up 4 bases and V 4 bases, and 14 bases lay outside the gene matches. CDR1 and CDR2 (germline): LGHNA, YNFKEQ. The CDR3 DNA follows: TGTGCCAGCAGCCCCCTAGTTCTGGGACAGGGTTCTTACGAGCAGTACTTC. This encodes CASSPLVLGQGSYEQYF.

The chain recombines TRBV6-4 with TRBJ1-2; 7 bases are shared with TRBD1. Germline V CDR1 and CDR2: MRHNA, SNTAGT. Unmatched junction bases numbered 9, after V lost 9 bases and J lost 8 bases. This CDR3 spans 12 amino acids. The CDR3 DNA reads TGTGCCAGGTTCGACAGGGAAGAAGGCTACACCTTC. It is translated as CARFDREEGYTF.

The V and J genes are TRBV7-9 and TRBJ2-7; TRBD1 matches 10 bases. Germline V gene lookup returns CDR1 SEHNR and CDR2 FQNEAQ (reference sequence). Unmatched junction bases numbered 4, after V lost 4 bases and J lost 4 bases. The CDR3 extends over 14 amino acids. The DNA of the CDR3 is TGTGCCAGCAGCTACTGGACAGGGGGGTACGAGCAGTACTTC. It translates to CASSYWTGGYEQYF. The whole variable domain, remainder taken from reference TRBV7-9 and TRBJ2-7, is DTGVSQNPRHKITKRGQNVTFRCDPISEHNRLYWYRQTLGQGPEFLTYFQNEAQLEKSRLLSDRFSAERPKGSFSTLEIQRTEQGDSAMYLCASSYWTGGYEQYFGPGTRLTVT.

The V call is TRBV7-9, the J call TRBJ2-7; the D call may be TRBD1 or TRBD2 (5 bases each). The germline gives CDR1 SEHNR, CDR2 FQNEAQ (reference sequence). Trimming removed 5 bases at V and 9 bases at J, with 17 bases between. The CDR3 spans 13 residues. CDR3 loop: CASSSQSGARQYF. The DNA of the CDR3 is TGTGCCAGCAGCAGTCAGTCCGGGGCTCGGCAGTACTTC.